Shown below are 15 T cell receptor beta chains from a single sample sequenced in a study of T-cell reconstitution after alpha-beta-depleted transplantation in children. TCRbeta library preparation incorporated unique molecular identifiers. In TCRdb, the PCR reads were re-called with MiXCR into one record per CDR3 protein. Among nearly 400,000 distinct CDR3 sequences listed, roughly 20% were seen once. Source: PBMCs from the stem cell graft donor, taken from the stem cell graft. These TCRs come from a human donor who donated a stem cell graft to a child with acute myeloid leukemia.

This clonotype was counted at least ten times. The rearrangement joins TRBV5-6 to TRBJ1-3, with 7 bases aligning to TRBD1. The CDR3 is 14 amino acids. J lost 4 bases, V lost 5 bases, and 6 bases had no gene match. Germline CDR1 is SGHDT and CDR2 is YYEEEE. CDR3 nucleotides: TGTGCCAGCAGTCCCGGGACAGTAGGAAACACCATATATTTT. This codes for CASSPGTVGNTIYF.

The rearrangement uses TRBV28 and TRBJ2-7, with 9 nucleotides matching TRBD1. The J segment lost 6 bases and the V segment lost 4 bases, leaving 10 bases of the junction unmatched. Germline-derived CDR1 and CDR2 are MDHEN and SYDVKM. This CDR3 region has 15 residues. The CDR3 protein is CASSSLTGGKAEQYF. The CDR3 region has the DNA TGTGCCAGCAGTTCGCTCACAGGGGGCAAGGCCGAGCAGTACTTC.

V is TRBV14 and J is TRBJ2-1; the match to TRBD2 covers 9 bases. The length of the CDR3 is 14 residues. CDR1 is SGHDN and CDR2 is FVKESK in the germline V gene. With 4 bases clipped from V and 6 bases from J, the junction kept 4 bases outside the gene matches. CDR3 region: CASSRTSEPNEQFF. The CDR3 bases are TGTGCCAGCAGCCGGACTAGCGAACCCAATGAGCAGTTCTTC.

V and J are TRBV15 and TRBJ2-3; possible D gene TRBD2, 6 bases. Germline CDR1 and CDR2: LNHNV and YYDKDF (reference sequence). V dropped 0 bases and J dropped 6 bases, with 22 bases sitting between them. The CDR3 sequence is 18 residues long. CDR3 DNA: TGTGCCACCAGCAGAGATCTTGCCGGGAGCTCAGTATTGGATACGCAGTATTTT. Amino acid sequence: CATSRDLAGSSVLDTQYF.

This clonotype was seen repeatedly, ten times or more. The chain couples TRBV7-2 to TRBJ2-2; no reliable D call. Per the germline V gene, CDR1 is SGHTA and CDR2 is FQGNSA. There are 14 residues in the CDR3. V shed 4 bases and J shed 3 bases, with 9 bases lying between them. The CDR3 reads CASSSAKDTGELFF. CDR3 DNA sequence: TGTGCCAGCAGCTCCGCGAAGGACACCGGGGAGCTGTTTTTT.

The CDR3: CSANGLAGVGSFLSYNEQFF. Written as DNA, the CDR3 is TGCAGTGCGAATGGACTAGCGGGAGTAGGCAGCTTCCTCTCCTACAATGAGCAGTTCTTC. This chain uses TRBV20-1 with TRBJ2-1, with 13 nucleotides matching TRBD2. Trimming removed 6 bases from V and 0 bases from J; junction bases left unmatched: 17. Germline assignment: CDR1 DFQATT and CDR2 SNEGSKA (reference sequence). The CDR3 covers 20 residues.

This chain connects TRBV18 to TRBJ2-7; 7 nucleotides agree with TRBD2. V dropped 2 bases and J dropped 3; count of bases not matched to a gene: 4. Per germline, CDR1 KGHSH and CDR2 LQKENI. The CDR3 runs to 14 residues. CDR3 nucleotide sequence: TGTGCCAGCTCACCAGCGGGGGAACTCTACGAGCAGTACTTC. Translating it yields CASSPAGELYEQYF.

The rearrangement links TRBV6-1 to TRBJ2-7; 10 bases line up with TRBD1. Trimming at V came to 7 bases and at J to 1 base, leaving 1 base not matched to a gene. The CDR3 consists of 13 residues. CDR1 and CDR2 from the germline V gene are MNHNS and SASEGT. The CDR3 DNA is TGTGCCAGCAAGGGACAGGGGTCCTACGAGCAGTACTTC. Protein sequence: CASKGQGSYEQYF.

This chain links TRBV29-1 with TRBJ2-1, with no clear D. V gave up 3 bases and J gave up 3 bases, with 6 bases separating them. Germline V gene lookup returns CDR1 SQVTM and CDR2 ANQGSEA. CDR3 size: 12 residues. Here the CDR3 reads CSVESHYNEQFF. The CDR3 DNA sequence: TGCAGCGTTGAGAGTCACTACAATGAGCAGTTCTTC.

This clonotype was counted a few times. The chain links TRBV2 to TRBJ2-3; 7 bases match TRBD1. CDR1 is SNHLY and CDR2 is FYNNEI in the germline V gene. There are 16 residues in the CDR3. The V gene end was trimmed by 7 bases and the J gene end by 0 bases; junction bases not matched to a gene: 10. DNA for the CDR3: TGTGCCAGCATCCTGCGAGGGACAGTGAGCACAGATACGCAGTATTTT. It translates to CASILRGTVSTDTQYF.

The sample holds many counts of this clonotype. In DNA form, the CDR3 reads TGTGCCAGCAGCCAAGGATCGAACACCGGGGAGCTGTTTTTT. It is translated as CASSQGSNTGELFF. J is TRBJ2-2 and V is TRBV6-1; D is unresolved. The CDR3 consists of 14 residues. The germline CDR1 and CDR2 sequences are MNHNS and SASEGT. V lost 6 bases and J 0 bases, leaving 8 bases between the germline ends.

Only a few counts were recorded for this clonotype. The rearrangement links TRBV25-1 to TRBJ2-1; D possibly corresponds to TRBD1 (6 bases). The V gene lost 3 bases and the J gene lost 4 bases, with 13 bases spanning the gap. Looked up from germline, CDR1 is MGHDK and CDR2 is SYGVNS. The CDR3 contains 15 residues. In DNA, the CDR3 is TGTGCCAGCAGTGACCCAGGGGCAATATACAATGAGCAGTTCTTC. Amino acids: CASSDPGAIYNEQFF.

This clonotype has more than one count but fewer than ten. The rearrangement uses TRBV20-1 and TRBJ2-4; TRBD1 matches at 9 bases. The CDR3 consists of 17 residues. The germline gives CDR1 DFQATT, CDR2 SNEGSKA (reference sequence). The V and J ends lost 0 bases and 0 bases, in that order; junction bases with no gene match: 6. CDR3 sequence: CSAREPGTGLAKNIQYF. The CDR3 nucleotides are TGCAGTGCTAGAGAGCCTGGGACAGGGTTAGCCAAAAACATTCAGTACTTC.

The V call is TRBV4-3, the J call TRBJ2-3, with TRBD2 matching 10 bases. With V trimmed by 1 base and J by 2 bases, 9 bases remained unmatched. The germline V gene has CDR1 LGHNA and CDR2 YSLEER. The CDR3 consists of 18 residues. The CDR3 DNA sequence: TGCGCCAGCAGCCAAGGTCTAGCGGGAGTTCCTACCACAGATACGCAGTATTTT. Translating it yields CASSQGLAGVPTTDTQYF.

This rearrangement joins TRBV24-1 to TRBJ1-5, with TRBD1 identical over 9 bases. The CDR3 runs to 15 residues. Germline V gene data show CDR1 as KGHDR and CDR2 as SFDVKD. The CDR3 loop is CATGDRDLGNQPQHF. CDR3 coding DNA: TGTGCGACAGGGGACAGGGACTTGGGCAATCAGCCCCAGCATTTT.